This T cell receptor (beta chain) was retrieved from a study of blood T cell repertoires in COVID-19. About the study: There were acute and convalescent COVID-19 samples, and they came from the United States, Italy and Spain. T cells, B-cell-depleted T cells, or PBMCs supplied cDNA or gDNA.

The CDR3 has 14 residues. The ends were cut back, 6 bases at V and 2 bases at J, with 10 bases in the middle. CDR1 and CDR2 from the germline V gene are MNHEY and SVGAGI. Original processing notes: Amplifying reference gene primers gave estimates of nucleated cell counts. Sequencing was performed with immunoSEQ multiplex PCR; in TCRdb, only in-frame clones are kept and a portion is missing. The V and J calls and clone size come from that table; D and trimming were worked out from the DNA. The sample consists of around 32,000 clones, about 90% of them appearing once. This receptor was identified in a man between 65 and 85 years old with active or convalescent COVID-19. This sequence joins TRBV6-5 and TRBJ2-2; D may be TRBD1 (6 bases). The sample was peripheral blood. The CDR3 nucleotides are TGTGCCAGCAGGAAGGGACAAAACACCGGGGAGCTGTTTTTT. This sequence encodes CASRKGQNTGELFF.